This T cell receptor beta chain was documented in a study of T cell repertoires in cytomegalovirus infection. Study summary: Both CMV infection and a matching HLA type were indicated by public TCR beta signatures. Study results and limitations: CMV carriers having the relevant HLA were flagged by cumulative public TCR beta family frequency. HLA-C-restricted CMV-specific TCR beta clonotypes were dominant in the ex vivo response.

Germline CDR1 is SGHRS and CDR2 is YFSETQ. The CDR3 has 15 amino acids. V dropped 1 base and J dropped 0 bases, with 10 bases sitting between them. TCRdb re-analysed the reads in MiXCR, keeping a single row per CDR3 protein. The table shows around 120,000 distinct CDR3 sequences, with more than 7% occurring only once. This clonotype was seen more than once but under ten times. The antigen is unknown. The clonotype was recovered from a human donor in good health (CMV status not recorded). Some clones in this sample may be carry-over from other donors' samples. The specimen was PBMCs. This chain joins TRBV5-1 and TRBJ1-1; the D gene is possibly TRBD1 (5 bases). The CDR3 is CASSLNAGMNTEAFF. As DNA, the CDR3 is TGCGCCAGCAGCTTGAACGCAGGGATGAACACTGAAGCTTTCTTT.